This T cell receptor beta chain is from a study of OX40 agonist ivuxolimab in advanced cancers. With autoimmune disease history or systemic immunosuppression, patients were excluded. Using immunoSEQ multiplex PCR, the repertoire was profiled, and TCRdb retains in-frame clones only, with some absent. The repertoire has 77,000 or so clones, approximately 92% of them found once; the top ten carry about 0.34%. Worth noting for this clone: The antigen remains unidentified.

Notes on the study in general: Partial responders at 0.1-3.0 mg/kg had among the lowest clonal expansion. Researchers report that CD8+ T cells had, on average, more expanded clones than CD4+.

The sample in question was CD4+ or CD8+ T cells sorted from blood, obtained in a trial of the OX40 agonist ivuxolimab. The receptor was isolated from an adult with an advanced solid tumor such as melanoma, head and neck, liver or kidney cancer.

CDR3 coding DNA: TGTGCCAGCACAGGTAGCGGGGAGCCCAGCTCCTACAATGAGCAGTTCTTC. Its protein product is CASTGSGEPSSYNEQFF. The V call is TRBV28, the J call TRBJ2-1; TRBD2 agrees at 8 bases. In germline, CDR1 is MDHEN, CDR2 SYDVKM. J lost 0 bases, V lost 7 bases, and 11 bases had no gene match. This CDR3 comprises 17 residues.